The 30 T cell receptor beta chains given below trace back to one sample, sequenced in a study of molecular identifiers for immune sequencing clone quantification (dated by TCRdb to about 2018). The library was prepared using PCR. The data were produced on an Illumina HiSeq 4000. TCRdb applied fastp at Q25 and MiXCR to the public reads, then kept only in-frame beta chains. Every CDR3 protein is listed once, alongside the most common genes and DNA of its rows. This sample comprises about 640,000 distinct CDR3 sequences, 15% to 20% of them detected only once. 0.85% to 0.9% of the sample is taken by the ten largest. Sequenced material: naive CD8+ T cells from blood, with Jurkat cell RNA spiked in. The sample's cell subset or site label, decoded: FACS-sorted CD8+CD4-CCR7+CD45RA+ naive T cells. The receptors here all came from a human donor in good health. Some libraries in this study had Jurkat cell RNA spiked in.

This clonotype has a handful of counts. The chain couples TRBV5-4 to TRBJ2-1; no clear D. This CDR3 is built from 17 residues. V was clipped by 4 bases and J by 4 bases, with 21 bases between them. Germline V gene data show CDR1 as SGHNT and CDR2 as YYREEE (reference sequence). The CDR3 sequence is CASSLPPRQNLYNEQFF. In DNA form, the CDR3 reads TGTGCCAGCAGCCTCCCGCCCAGACAAAACCTTTACAATGAGCAGTTCTTC.

Here the CDR3 reads CASSIQTGGFLDEQFF. The CDR3 DNA sequence: TGTGCCAGCAGCATCCAAACAGGGGGGTTCTTGGATGAGCAGTTCTTC. The gene calls are TRBV7-3 and TRBJ2-1; 8 bases align to TRBD1. Germline CDR1 reads SGHTA; CDR2 reads FQGTGA. J gave up 8 bases and V 5 bases, and 14 bases lay outside the gene matches. The CDR3 has 16 amino acids.

At least ten counts were recorded for this clonotype. V is TRBV5-5 and J is TRBJ1-1, with unresolved D. This CDR3 is built from 14 residues. From germline, CDR1 is SGHKS and CDR2 YYEKEE (reference sequence). The V end was cut by 6 bases, the J end by 10 bases, with 22 bases between. CDR3 protein: CASISTSTPEGAFF. For the CDR3, the DNA is TGTGCCAGCATATCAACCTCCACTCCCGAAGGAGCTTTCTTT.

This clonotype was seen at least ten times. CDR3 sequence reads: CASSNRGPNEQFF. CDR3 bases: TGTGCCAGCTCAAACAGGGGACCCAATGAGCAGTTCTTC. This chain joins TRBV28 and TRBJ2-1, with TRBD1 matching 7 bases. The length of the CDR3 is 13 residues. J was trimmed by 6 bases and V by 8 bases; bases with no gene match: 7. Germline lookup yields CDR1 MDHEN and CDR2 SYDVKM.

Comments on this clonotype: A much larger clone differs by one base, so this may be a read error. The rearrangement uses TRBV7-9 and TRBJ2-7, with D perhaps matching TRBD1 (6 bases). The CDR3 contains 14 residues. The germline V gene has CDR1 SEHNR and CDR2 FQNEAQ (reference sequence). CDR3: CASGFPGHQVEQYF. The DNA for the CDR3 is TGTGCCAGCGGCTTCCCGGGACACCAGGTCGAGCAGTACTTC.

Remarks on this clonotype: A much larger clonotype is one base distant, so this may be a read error. The chain employs TRBV25-1 and TRBJ2-7; possibly TRBD1 for D (6 bases). Germline CDR1 MGHDK, CDR2 SYGVNS. CDR3 length: 14 residues. Here the CDR3 reads CASSGNRASCEQYF. The CDR3 region has the DNA TGTGCCAGCAGTGGGAACAGGGCCTCCTGCGAGCAGTACTTC.

DNA of the CDR3: TGTGCCAGTGGCGGGAACACTGAAGCTTTCTTT. Its translation is CASGGNTEAFF. V and J are TRBV19 and TRBJ1-1; D uncertain. This CDR3 is 11 amino acids long. Germline V gene sequence: CDR1 LNHDA, CDR2 SQIVND (reference sequence). Trimming removed 8 bases from V and 1 base from J, with 5 bases in between. The variable domain in full, completed from reference TRBV19 and TRBJ1-1, reads DGGITQSPKYLFRKEGQNVTLSCEQNLNHDAMYWYRQDPGQGLRLIYYSQIVNDFQKGDIAEGYSVSREKKESFPLTVTSAQKNPTAFYLCASGGNTEAFFGQGTRLTVV.

This clonotype was seen at least ten times. The chain recombines TRBV4-3 with TRBJ1-5; 7 bases agree with TRBD1. Germline CDR1 reads LGHNA; CDR2 reads YSLEER. The junction had 5 bases not matched to a gene; V was cut back by 2 bases and J by 4 bases. The CDR3 spans 15 residues. The CDR3 bases are TGCGCCAGCAGCCAACATGTGACAGGGAATCAGCCCCAGCATTTT. Translation gives CASSQHVTGNQPQHF.

Remarks on this clonotype: One junction end disagrees with the germline gene, perhaps due to a read error. This chain connects TRBV19 to TRBJ1-1; no clear D gene. The germline gives CDR1 LNHDA, CDR2 SQIVND (reference sequence). CDR3 size: 16 residues. For the CDR3, the DNA is TGTGTCAGTAGCCCGCCGATGGCGGGGTCTCACACTGAAGCTTTCTTT. Translating gives CVSSPPMAGSHTEAFF.

This clonotype was detected once. This sequence may be a read error, since a much larger clone differs from it by one base. The V call is TRBV6-5, the J call TRBJ2-7; 8 bases fit TRBD1. The V gene's germline CDR1 is MNHEY and CDR2 SVGAGI. This CDR3 contains 14 residues. CDR3 residues: CASSDRGSSYEQCF. Here the CDR3 DNA reads TGTGCCAGCAGTGACAGGGGATCCAGCTACGAGCAGTGCTTC.

This clonotype came up a few times. The rearrangement links TRBV7-6 to TRBJ2-5, with no clear D. CDR3 length: 15 amino acids. Germline lookup yields CDR1 SGHVS and CDR2 FNYEAQ. V was clipped by 5 bases and J by 5 bases, with 18 bases between them. This chain's CDR3 is CASSEGRMLEETQYF. The CDR3 nucleotides read TGTGCCAGCAGCGAAGGCAGGATGTTAGAGGAGACCCAGTACTTC.

This clonotype came up many times. The V and J genes are TRBV14 and TRBJ2-5; D gene unclear. In germline, CDR1 is SGHDN, CDR2 FVKESK. V lost 0 bases, J lost 5 bases, and 19 bases lay in between. This CDR3 spans 17 amino acids. This chain's CDR3 is CASSQDSLSLPGETQYF. In DNA form, the CDR3 reads TGTGCCAGCAGCCAAGATTCCTTGTCTCTGCCTGGCGAGACCCAGTACTTC.

For this clonotype: This may come from a read error, since a much larger clone is one base off. This rearrangement joins TRBV5-6 to TRBJ2-7, with D perhaps TRBD1 (5 bases). This CDR3 spans 13 amino acids. CDR1 and CDR2 from the germline V gene are SGHDT and YYEEEE. V lost 0 bases and J 9 bases, leaving 13 bases between the germline ends. CDR3 nucleotides: TGTGCCAGCAGCTTGGCAGGGATCCACGGGCAGTACTTC. This gives the protein CASSLAGIHGQYF. Combining the CDR3 with reference TRBV5-6 and TRBJ2-7 gives the whole variable domain DAGVTQSPTHLIKTRGQQVTLRCSPKSGHDTVSWYQQALGQGPQFIFQYYEEEERQRGNFPDRFSGHQFPNYSSELNVNALLLGDSALYLCASSLAGIHGQYFGPGTRLTVT.

Only a few counts were recorded for this clonotype. The chain uses TRBV4-3 and TRBJ1-5; D might be TRBD1 (5 bases). The CDR3 sequence is 15 residues long. CDR1 and CDR2 from the germline V gene are LGHNA and YSLEER. Trimming took 1 base from V and 3 from J, leaving 10 bases between them. CDR3 loop: CASSQVKGDNQPQHF. CDR3 nucleotides: TGCGCCAGCAGCCAAGTTAAAGGGGACAATCAGCCCCAGCATTTT.

This clonotype showed up many times. This chain links TRBV7-9 with TRBJ1-3; D is perhaps TRBD1 (5 bases). The length of the CDR3 is 15 residues. Looked up from germline, CDR1 is SEHNR and CDR2 is FQNEAQ (reference sequence). Trimming shortened V by 1 base and J by 4 bases, and 11 bases separated the two germline ends. The DNA of the CDR3 is TGTGCCAGCAGCTTAGAACAGGCTGACGGAAACACCATATATTTT. Protein product: CASSLEQADGNTIYF. Variable domain in full (rest from reference TRBV7-9 and TRBJ1-3): DTGVSQNPRHKITKRGQNVTFRCDPISEHNRLYWYRQTLGQGPEFLTYFQNEAQLEKSRLLSDRFSAERPKGSFSTLEIQRTEQGDSAMYLCASSLEQADGNTIYFGEGSWLTVV.

This clonotype was seen many times. This chain joins TRBV7-8 and TRBJ2-7, with D uncertain. Per the germline V gene, CDR1 is SGHVS and CDR2 is FQNEAQ. V dropped 4 bases and J dropped 4 bases, with 11 bases sitting between them. This CDR3 has 13 amino acids. The CDR3 region has the DNA TGTGCCAGCAGCTCCTACAGTCTTTACGAGCAGTACTTC. It codes for CASSSYSLYEQYF.

This clonotype was recorded a few times. This chain joins TRBV2 and TRBJ1-2, with D perhaps matching TRBD1 (6 bases). V lost 6 bases to trimming and J lost 4 bases, with 15 bases between them. The CDR3 contains 14 residues. From germline, CDR1 is SNHLY and CDR2 FYNNEI. The CDR3 sequence is CASSSTGAVYGYTF. In DNA, the CDR3 is TGTGCCAGCAGCTCCACGGGGGCAGTCTATGGCTACACCTTC.

There are many counts of this clonotype. This chain joins TRBV7-2 and TRBJ2-3; possibly TRBD2 for D (6 bases). The V gene lost 5 bases and the J gene lost 6 bases, with 24 bases spanning the gap. CDR1 SGHTA and CDR2 FQGNSA come from the germline V gene. The CDR3 extends over 17 amino acids. The CDR3 region is CASSHIGSGLGGDTQYF. The CDR3 DNA follows: TGTGCCAGCAGCCATATCGGGAGCGGACTTGGAGGGGATACGCAGTATTTT.

Points on this clonotype: One junction end does not reproduce the germline sequence, and a read error may be involved. The chain is built from TRBV6-4 and TRBJ1-5; a weak D match, TRBD1 (5 bases). Germline V lookup: CDR1 MRHNA, CDR2 SNTAGT. The CDR3 spans 13 residues. The CDR3 reads CASSRDGNRPQHF. In nucleotides, the CDR3 is TGTGCCAGCTCCCGGGACGGGAATCGGCCCCAGCATTTT.

This clonotype was seen a few times. The chain has TRBV19 and TRBJ2-7; tentative D call: TRBD1 (6 bases). This CDR3 is 15 amino acids long. CDR1 LNHDA and CDR2 SQIVND come from the germline V gene (reference sequence). The ends were cut back, 3 bases at V and 7 bases at J, with 19 bases in the middle. The CDR3 region has the DNA TGTGCCAGTAGTATGATGGGGGCGGCTTTGGAAGAGCAGTACTTC. Translation gives CASSMMGAALEEQYF.

This clonotype occurred many times. This likely came from a read error, as a far larger clone is one base away. V is TRBV15 and J is TRBJ2-7; 9 bases are shared with TRBD1. Germline CDR1 and CDR2: LNHNV and YYDKDF (reference sequence). V was clipped by 5 bases and J by 3 bases; unmatched bases: 2. This CDR3 has 13 amino acids. In DNA, the CDR3 is TGTGCCACCAGCCCGGGACAGGGCTACGAGCAGTACTTC. As protein: CATSPGQGYEQYF.

This clonotype was detected only a few times. The chain links TRBV7-9 to TRBJ2-2; no clear D. Germline values: CDR1 SEHNR, CDR2 FQNEAQ (reference sequence). There are 11 residues in the CDR3. V shed 10 bases and J shed 5 bases, with 8 bases lying between them. CDR3 sequence: CAILGTGELFF. CDR3 DNA: TGTGCCATCCTTGGGACCGGGGAGCTGTTTTTT.

This clonotype has just a few counts. The chain carries TRBV2 and TRBJ1-1; D is unresolved. Deletions cut 3 bases from V and 2 bases from J, with 13 bases between. The CDR3 runs to 15 residues. Germline-derived CDR1 and CDR2 are SNHLY and FYNNEI. CDR3 sequence (DNA): TGTGCCAGCAGTGAGGGCCTTCCGATAAACACTGAAGCTTTCTTT. Protein product: CASSEGLPINTEAFF.

There are a few counts of this clonotype. A much larger clone differs from this one at a single base, so this may be a read error. The conserved closing phenylalanine or tryptophan is absent in this CDR3, likely reflecting a read error. The chain recombines TRBV5-1 with TRBJ2-5; D gene unclear. Per germline, CDR1 SGHRS and CDR2 YFSETQ. V gave up 1 base and J gave up 2 bases, with 9 bases separating them. The CDR3 length is 14 residues. The CDR3 reads CASSLRAVQETQYL. For the CDR3, the DNA is TGCGCCAGCAGCTTGCGGGCTGTTCAAGAGACCCAGTACCTC.

This clonotype was picked up many times. This chain links TRBV19 with TRBJ1-5, with D perhaps matching TRBD1 (5 bases). V dropped 4 bases and J dropped 4 bases, with 8 bases sitting between them. The CDR3 runs to 13 residues. Germline CDR1 is LNHDA and CDR2 is SQIVND (reference sequence). For the CDR3, the DNA is TGTGCCAGTAGTACCTGGACAAATCAGCCCCAGCATTTT. This translates into CASSTWTNQPQHF. Complete variable domain (other parts from reference TRBV19 and TRBJ1-5): DGGITQSPKYLFRKEGQNVTLSCEQNLNHDAMYWYRQDPGQGLRLIYYSQIVNDFQKGDIAEGYSVSREKKESFPLTVTSAQKNPTAFYLCASSTWTNQPQHFGDGTRLSIL.

This clonotype showed up many times. V and J are TRBV7-6 and TRBJ1-5, with 10 nucleotides matching TRBD1. The CDR3 runs to 14 residues. Germline CDR1 reads SGHVS; CDR2 reads FNYEAQ. The V segment lost 5 bases and the J segment 7 bases; nucleotides outside the gene matches: 5. CDR3 nucleotides: TGTGCCAGCAGCCCTGGACAGGGGGAACAGCCCCAGCATTTT. Its translation is CASSPGQGEQPQHF.

Of note for this clonotype: One junction end does not reproduce the germline sequence, and a read error may be involved. V usage is TRBV4-3 and J usage is TRBJ2-2; 7 positions match TRBD1. Germline loops: CDR1 LGHNA, CDR2 YSLEER. CDR3 length equals 16 residues. The CDR3 is CAGSRGQEPNTGELFF. In DNA, the CDR3 is TGCGCCGGCAGCCGCGGACAGGAGCCGAACACCGGGGAGCTGTTTTTT.

This clonotype showed up many times. The chain links TRBV6-5 to TRBJ2-3; 9 positions agree with TRBD1. The CDR3 consists of 14 residues. Germline V gives CDR1 MNHEY, CDR2 SVGAGI. V lost 8 bases to trimming and J lost 3 bases; unmatched junction nucleotides: 6. CDR3 in amino acids: CASQEDRGTDTQYF. The CDR3 nucleotides read TGTGCCAGCCAAGAGGACAGGGGAACAGATACGCAGTATTTT.

This clonotype has at least ten counts. The chain uses TRBV18 and TRBJ1-1; D perhaps matches TRBD1 (6 bases). Germline lookup yields CDR1 KGHSH and CDR2 LQKENI. This CDR3 has 14 amino acids. V lost 4 bases and J 6 bases, leaving 15 bases between the germline ends. The CDR3 region has the DNA TGTGCCAGCTCACAGACCAAAAGGGGGGCTGAAGCTTTCTTT. As protein: CASSQTKRGAEAFF.

The sample holds many counts of this clonotype. V is TRBV29-1 and J is TRBJ1-2; D perhaps matches TRBD1 (6 bases). Germline V gives CDR1 SQVTM, CDR2 ANQGSEA. V shed 7 bases and J shed 4 bases, with 22 bases lying between them. There are 15 residues in the CDR3. The CDR3 protein is CSASLGGIPGYGYTF. DNA for the CDR3: TGCAGCGCGTCTTTGGGGGGCATACCTGGCTATGGCTACACCTTC.